Each of the 5 T cell receptor beta chains below was sequenced from the same sample in a study of long-term antiretroviral therapy in people with HIV. This was the immunoSEQ v3.0 assay at survey level. The data were produced by immunoSEQ multiplex PCR, yet TCRdb's version contains in-frame clones alone and is incomplete. Found here are about 28,000 clones, 80% of them singletons; the top ten hold roughly 7.3%. The starting material was unsorted PBMCs, obtained 0.3 years after starting antiretroviral therapy. The receptors were gathered from a man aged 35 to 55 with HIV.

The V and J genes are TRBV25-1 and TRBJ1-2; TRBD1 matches 7 bases. CDR3 length: 15 amino acids. Germline CDR1 and CDR2: MGHDK and SYGVNS. V trimming: 4 bases; J trimming: 6 bases; junction bases outside the gene matches: 11. CDR3 in amino acids: CASSASSGGADGYTF. DNA of the CDR3: TGTGCCAGCAGTGCATCCTCAGGGGGTGCAGATGGCTACACCTTC.

The genes are TRBV5-1 and TRBJ2-3, with 12 bases that match TRBD2. In germline, CDR1 is SGHRS, CDR2 YFSETQ. The CDR3 runs 15 residues. V trimming: 4 bases; J trimming: 5 bases; junction bases outside the gene matches: 5. CDR3 loop: CASSRLAGDEDTQYF. The CDR3 DNA sequence: TGCGCCAGCAGCCGACTAGCGGGAGATGAAGATACGCAGTATTTT.

This clone was picked up a small number of times. The rearrangement links TRBV19 to TRBJ2-7; D possibly corresponds to TRBD1 (6 bases). The CDR3 totals 15 residues. CDR1 is LNHDA and CDR2 is SQIVND in the germline V gene (reference sequence). V was cut by 1 base and J by 2 bases, with 12 bases left in between. The CDR3 spells CASSIGGRGPYEQYF. DNA for the CDR3: TGTGCCAGTAGTATAGGGGGCAGGGGACCCTACGAGCAGTACTTC.

This clone came up once. The chain is built from TRBV5-1 and TRBJ2-3; D not resolved. CDR1 and CDR2 (germline): SGHRS, YFSETQ. The CDR3 contains 19 residues. V lost 0 bases and J 2 bases, leaving 22 bases between the germline ends. CDR3 protein: CASSLVGQRPNGFTDTQYF. The CDR3 DNA follows: TGCGCCAGCAGCTTGGTAGGCCAGCGTCCTAACGGTTTCACAGATACGCAGTATTTT.

The chain employs TRBV11-2 and TRBJ2-1; D unresolved. Germline V gene data show CDR1 as SGHAT and CDR2 as FQNNGV. The CDR3 contains 12 residues. V lost 2 bases and J 9 bases, leaving 8 bases between the germline ends. The CDR3 DNA sequence: TGTGCCAGCAGCTTAACGGGCGCTGAGCAGTTCTTC. This gives the protein CASSLTGAEQFF.